This T cell receptor (beta chain) was identified in a study of blood T cells in healthy people across ages. Next came a second PCR, run for about 6 to 12 cycles, which used a sample-barcoded 5' primer along with a J-beta primer mix. Each cDNA molecule was tagged by a template-switch adaptor that had 12 random nucleotides. MiXCR was run by TCRdb on the 5' RACE reads, yielding one entry per CDR3 protein. The data contain roughly 1.6 million distinct CDR3 sequences, roughly 32% of them singletons. The CDR3 runs 16 residues. With 4 bases clipped from V and 1 base from J, the junction kept 5 bases outside the gene matches. CDR1 and CDR2 from the germline V gene are KGHDR and SFDVKD. This clonotype showed up many times. Caucasian, healthy and from Russia, the donors were aged between roughly 6 and 95. PBMCs numbering at least 7 million were isolated per sample.

Sequenced input: blood. The TCR was taken from a woman aged 30 to 39 in good health. The J gene is TRBJ2-1, the V gene TRBV24-1; 8 nucleotides agree with TRBD2. CDR3 coding DNA: TGTGCCACCAGTGACGGGACTAGAGGGTCCTACAATGAGCAGTTCTTC. Translated: CATSDGTRGSYNEQFF.